This T cell receptor (beta chain) was sequenced in a study of human T cells and chemical hapten exposure. Germline CDR1 and CDR2: MNHEY and SMNVEV (reference sequence). J lost 0 bases, V lost 6 bases, and 5 bases had no gene match. The CDR3 covers 16 residues. The library gave individual cDNA molecules unique molecular identifiers. Original data processing: Per-sample TCR counts ranged from roughly 23,224 to 750,000, median 95,638. From the 5' RACE reads, TCRdb called clonotypes with MiXCR, one entry per CDR3 protein. The V and J calls, along with clone size, are taken from TCRdb and not from the paper's own processing. This sample has about 81,000 distinct CDR3 sequences, with more than 7% found just once. This clonotype has a count of ten or more. Unfractionated whole blood was the source of the extracted total RNA.

The source is a male donor in good health. V usage is TRBV27 and J usage is TRBJ2-1; 10 positions agree with TRBD2. The CDR3 spells CASSTSGVSSYNEQFF. The DNA of the CDR3 is TGTGCCAGCAGCACTAGCGGGGTAAGCTCCTACAATGAGCAGTTCTTC.